The text below deals with one T cell receptor (beta chain). These data originate in a study of blood T cell repertoires in COVID-19. V dropped 5 bases and J dropped 3 bases, with 17 bases sitting between them. CDR1 and CDR2 (germline): SGHVS, FNYEAQ. The CDR3 sequence is 16 residues long. Data came from immunoSEQ multiplex PCR; TCRdb stores just in-frame clones and leaves some out. Among 250,000 to 300,000 clones listed, 88% were seen once. Self-reported history from a screening survey and questionnaire set each donor's cohort. The rearrangement links TRBV7-6 to TRBJ2-1; tentatively, D is TRBD2 (6 bases). This TCR derives from a woman in her 30s who had recovered from COVID-19. The sample comprised PBMCs or T cells enriched from blood (not recorded which). CDR3 residues: CASSPSGTGVYNEQFF. The DNA for the CDR3 is TGTGCCAGCAGCCCATCCGGGACGGGAGTCTACAATGAGCAGTTCTTC.